The rows below give T cell receptor beta chains drawn from one sample of a study of Graves' ophthalmopathy and Graves' hyperthyroidism. TCRdb passed the multiplex PCR reads through MiXCR, listing each CDR3 protein once. The sample carries roughly 1.1 million distinct CDR3 sequences, less than 45% recorded once. Specimen: peripheral blood or thyroid tissue (not recorded which). The receptors were sampled from an adult man with Graves' hyperthyroidism. The CDR3 runs from the conserved cysteine through the conserved F or W. The order of the fields is clone size, J gene, D gene, V gene, CDR3 protein, CDR3 DNA. A D gene is named only where the DNA matches it firmly. Size values are once, few and many counts, or a class for expanded clones, and some rows have none.

clone_size: NA
j_call: TRBJ1-5
d_call: TRBD1
v_call: TRBV15
cdr3_aa: CATSRAPTGDNQPQHF
cdr3_nt: TGTGCCACCAGCAGAGCCCCTACAGGGGACAATCAGCCCCAGCATTTT

clone_size: once
j_call: TRBJ2-2
d_call: NA
v_call: TRBV15
cdr3_aa: CATSSGPPIANTGELFF
cdr3_nt: TGTGCCACCAGCAGCGGTCCCCCGATAGCTAACACCGGGGAGCTGTTTTTT

clone_size: many
j_call: TRBJ2-7
d_call: TRBD1
v_call: TRBV20-1
cdr3_aa: CSAHRGIEYEQYF
cdr3_nt: TGCAGTGCTCACAGGGGGATTGAGTACGAGCAGTACTTC

clone_size: NA
j_call: TRBJ1-2
d_call: TRBD1
v_call: TRBV29-1
cdr3_aa: CSVEGGTADYGYTF
cdr3_nt: TGCAGCGTGGAGGGGGGGACAGCAGACTATGGCTACACCTTC

clone_size: many
j_call: TRBJ2-7
d_call: NA
v_call: TRBV25-1
cdr3_aa: CASSGEIPREQYF
cdr3_nt: TGTGCCAGCAGTGGGGAGATACCTCGAGAGCAGTACTTC

clone_size: few
j_call: TRBJ2-7
d_call: NA
v_call: TRBV20-1
cdr3_aa: CSASAVPSAYEQYF
cdr3_nt: TGCAGTGCTAGTGCCGTGCCTAGCGCCTACGAGCAGTACTTC

clone_size: many
j_call: TRBJ1-2
d_call: TRBD1
v_call: TRBV29-1
cdr3_aa: CSVDPRDSPNYGYTF
cdr3_nt: TGCAGCGTTGATCCCCGGGACAGCCCTAACTATGGCTACACCTTC

clone_size: NA
j_call: TRBJ2-7
d_call: TRBD1
v_call: TRBV10-2
cdr3_aa: CASSAGQGRRYEQYF
cdr3_nt: TGCGCCAGCAGTGCCGGACAGGGGAGAAGGTACGAGCAGTACTTC

clone_size: few
j_call: TRBJ1-5
d_call: TRBD1
v_call: TRBV5-5
cdr3_aa: CAGSPGTGGMGNQPQHF
cdr3_nt: TGTGCCGGCAGCCCTGGGACAGGGGGGATGGGCAATCAGCCCCAGCATTTT

clone_size: NA
j_call: TRBJ2-7
d_call: TRBD2
v_call: TRBV7-8
cdr3_aa: CASKLVAGGLHEQYF
cdr3_nt: TGTGCCAGCAAACTGGTAGCGGGGGGGCTCCACGAGCAGTACTTC

clone_size: NA
j_call: TRBJ2-7
d_call: NA
v_call: TRBV6-5
cdr3_aa: CASSWTDTSYEQYF
cdr3_nt: TGTGCCAGCAGTTGGACTGACACCTCCTACGAGCAGTACTTC

clone_size: NA
j_call: TRBJ1-4
d_call: TRBD1
v_call: TRBV7-6
cdr3_aa: CASSSGGETYNEKLFF
cdr3_nt: TGTGCCAGCAGCTCAGGGGGGGAGACTTATAATGAAAAACTGTTTTTT

clone_size: few
j_call: TRBJ1-1
d_call: NA
v_call: TRBV20-1
cdr3_aa: CSARQPNTEAFF
cdr3_nt: TGCAGTGCTAGACAGCCGAACACTGAAGCTTTCTTT

clone_size: many
j_call: TRBJ1-6
d_call: NA
v_call: TRBV20-1
cdr3_aa: CSARAGDNSPLHF
cdr3_nt: TGCAGTGCTAGAGCAGGGGATAATTCACCCCTCCACTTT

clone_size: few
j_call: TRBJ2-7
d_call: NA
v_call: TRBV5-1
cdr3_aa: CASSGPGGIITGEQYF
cdr3_nt: TGCGCCAGCAGCGGGCCCGGAGGGATAATCACGGGGGAGCAGTACTTC

clone_size: NA
j_call: TRBJ1-2
d_call: TRBD1
v_call: TRBV7-2
cdr3_aa: CASRRPGGQSYGYTF
cdr3_nt: TGTGCCAGCAGACGCCCGGGGGGACAGAGCTATGGCTACACCTTC

clone_size: NA
j_call: TRBJ2-7
d_call: NA
v_call: TRBV20-1
cdr3_aa: CSARKGSYEQYF
cdr3_nt: TGCAGTGCTAGAAAAGGTTCCTACGAGCAGTACTTC

clone_size: few
j_call: TRBJ1-1
d_call: TRBD1
v_call: TRBV4-3
cdr3_aa: CASSQDPGGRTEAFF
cdr3_nt: TGCGCCAGCAGCCAAGACCCAGGGGGACGCACTGAAGCTTTCTTT

clone_size: NA
j_call: TRBJ2-7
d_call: NA
v_call: TRBV5-5
cdr3_aa: CASSFSLVEQYF
cdr3_nt: TGTGCCAGCAGCTTCTCACTTGTCGAGCAGTACTTC

clone_size: many
j_call: TRBJ2-7
d_call: TRBD2
v_call: TRBV2
cdr3_aa: CASSGLLAGVHEQYF
cdr3_nt: TGTGCCAGCAGCGGGCTACTAGCGGGAGTTCACGAGCAGTACTTC

clone_size: few
j_call: TRBJ2-1
d_call: NA
v_call: TRBV29-1
cdr3_aa: CSVAGPPANEQFF
cdr3_nt: TGCAGCGTCGCCGGGCCCCCGGCCAATGAGCAGTTCTTC

clone_size: many
j_call: TRBJ2-5
d_call: NA
v_call: TRBV7-9
cdr3_aa: CASRPQTGRTQETQYF
cdr3_nt: TGTGCCAGCAGACCCCAAACAGGGAGAACACAAGAGACCCAGTACTTC

clone_size: NA
j_call: TRBJ1-2
d_call: NA
v_call: TRBV28
cdr3_aa: CASSVSNYGFTF
cdr3_nt: TGTGCCAGCAGCGTATCCAACTATGGCTTCACCTTC

clone_size: many
j_call: TRBJ1-6
d_call: NA
v_call: TRBV20-1
cdr3_aa: CSASRAGNSPLHF
cdr3_nt: TGCAGTGCTAGCAGGGCAGGTAATTCACCCCTCCACTTT

clone_size: few
j_call: TRBJ2-5
d_call: TRBD1
v_call: TRBV19
cdr3_aa: CASSGQGSFETQYF
cdr3_nt: TGTGCCAGTAGTGGACAGGGATCTTTCGAGACCCAGTACTTC

clone_size: many
j_call: TRBJ2-6
d_call: TRBD1
v_call: TRBV6-5
cdr3_aa: CASSLRGQAGANVLTF
cdr3_nt: TGTGCCAGCAGCCTACGCGGACAGGCTGGGGCCAACGTCCTGACTTTC

clone_size: NA
j_call: TRBJ1-1
d_call: NA
v_call: TRBV9
cdr3_aa: CASSPQLDTEAFF
cdr3_nt: TGTGCCAGCAGCCCCCAGCTGGACACTGAAGCTTTCTTT

clone_size: few
j_call: TRBJ2-7
d_call: TRBD2
v_call: TRBV20-1
cdr3_aa: CSARDTSGSHEQYF
cdr3_nt: TGCAGTGCTAGAGATACTAGCGGGAGCCACGAGCAGTACTTC

clone_size: NA
j_call: TRBJ1-1
d_call: NA
v_call: TRBV6-6
cdr3_aa: CASSYQGSEAFF
cdr3_nt: TGTGCCAGCAGTTACCAGGGGTCTGAAGCTTTCTTT